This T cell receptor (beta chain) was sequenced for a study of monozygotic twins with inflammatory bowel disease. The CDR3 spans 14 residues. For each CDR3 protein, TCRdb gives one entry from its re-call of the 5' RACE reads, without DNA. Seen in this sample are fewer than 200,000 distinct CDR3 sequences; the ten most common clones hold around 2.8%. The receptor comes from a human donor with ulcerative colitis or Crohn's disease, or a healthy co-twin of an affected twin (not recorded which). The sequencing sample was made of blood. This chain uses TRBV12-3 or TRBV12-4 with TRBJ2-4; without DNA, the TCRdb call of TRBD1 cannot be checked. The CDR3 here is CASSPGQWENIQYF.